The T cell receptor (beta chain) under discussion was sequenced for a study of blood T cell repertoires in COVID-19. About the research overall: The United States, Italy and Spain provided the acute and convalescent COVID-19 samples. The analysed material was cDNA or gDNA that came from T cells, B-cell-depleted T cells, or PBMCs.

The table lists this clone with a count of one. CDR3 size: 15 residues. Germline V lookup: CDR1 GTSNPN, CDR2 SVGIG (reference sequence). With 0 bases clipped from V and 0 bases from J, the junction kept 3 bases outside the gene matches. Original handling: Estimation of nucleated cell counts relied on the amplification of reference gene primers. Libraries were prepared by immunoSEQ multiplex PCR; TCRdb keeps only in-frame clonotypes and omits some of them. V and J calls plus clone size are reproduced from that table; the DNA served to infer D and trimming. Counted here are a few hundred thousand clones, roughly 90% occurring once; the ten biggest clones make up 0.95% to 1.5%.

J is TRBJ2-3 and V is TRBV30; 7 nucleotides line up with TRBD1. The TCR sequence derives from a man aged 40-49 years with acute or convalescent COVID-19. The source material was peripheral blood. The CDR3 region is CAWSVGGRSTDTQYF. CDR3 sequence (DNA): TGTGCCTGGAGTGTAGGGGGCAGGAGCACAGATACGCAGTATTTT.